A single sample is the source of the 27 T cell receptor beta chains below, sequenced in a study of regulatory T cells in long-lasting Graves disease. Time point defined: persistent/refractory GD, antithyroid drugs over 5 years with positive TRAb. The TCR library was prepared using RNA isolated from PBMCs. Through Arm-PCR of CDR3 regions and iRepertoire HTBI primers, TCR beta libraries were built. TCRdb passed the multiplex PCR reads through MiXCR, listing each CDR3 protein once. The table has 700,000 or so distinct CDR3 sequences, around 30% seen once. Sequencing used peripheral blood mononuclear cells (PBMCs), obtained when the disease was refractory, from a patient treated with antithyroid drugs. The receptors come from a female donor with Graves disease.

This clonotype was counted ten times or more. The rearrangement links TRBV6-1 to TRBJ2-5; TRBD2 matches 12 bases. The CDR3 runs to 15 residues. CDR1 is MNHNS and CDR2 is SASEGT in the germline V gene. V lost 4 bases, J lost 4 bases, and 4 bases stayed unmatched. For the CDR3, the DNA is TGTGCCAGCAGTGCTACGGGACTAGCGGGAGAGACCCAGTACTTC. Amino acid sequence: CASSATGLAGETQYF.

In its sample, this clonotype was seen many times. The V gene is TRBV20-1, the J gene TRBJ1-5, with D possibly matching TRBD1 (6 bases). This CDR3 has 14 residues. Trimming shortened V by 3 bases and J by 1 base, and 10 bases separated the two germline ends. Per the germline V gene, CDR1 is DFQATT and CDR2 is SNEGSKA (reference sequence). The CDR3 nucleotides are TGCAGTGCTAGTAGTGGACAGAGCAATCAGCCCCAGCATTTT. Its translation: CSASSGQSNQPQHF.

The rearrangement joins TRBV11-2 to TRBJ2-1; 13 nucleotides match TRBD2. Germline-derived CDR1 and CDR2 are SGHAT and FQNNGV. Trimming took 5 bases from V and 2 from J; bases not matched to a gene: 3. The CDR3 spans 16 residues. The chain's CDR3 is CASSLGTSGAYNEQFF. The DNA for the CDR3 is TGTGCCAGCAGCCTAGGGACTAGCGGGGCCTACAATGAGCAGTTCTTC.

This clonotype was observed at least ten times. CDR3 nucleotide sequence: TGTGCCAGCAGTGACAGGGGAGCCTACGAGCAGTACTTC. This translates into CASSDRGAYEQYF. This chain joins TRBV2 and TRBJ2-7; tentatively, D is TRBD1 (6 bases). CDR3 length equals 13 residues. Germline V gives CDR1 SNHLY, CDR2 FYNNEI. Trimming removed 3 bases from V and 2 bases from J, with 8 bases in between.

This clonotype appeared a few times. The chain joins TRBV12-3 or TRBV12-4 to TRBJ1-6; 7 positions agree with TRBD1. The CDR3 is 13 amino acids. The ends lost 5 bases at V and 10 bases at J; junction bases unmatched: 5. The CDR3 sequence is CASSGQAGSPLHF. The CDR3 nucleotides are TGTGCCAGCAGTGGACAGGCCGGGTCACCCCTCCACTTT.

This clonotype was picked up a small number of times. This chain uses TRBV28 with TRBJ2-2, with 9 bases identical to TRBD1. V trimming: 9 bases; J trimming: 4 bases; junction bases outside the gene matches: 15. Germline V gene data show CDR1 as MDHEN and CDR2 as SYDVKM. CDR3 length: 17 residues. CDR3 in amino acids: CARSIDTGGGGTGELFF. The CDR3, as DNA: TGTGCCAGGTCAATAGACACAGGGGGCGGGGGCACCGGGGAGCTGTTTTTT.

In this sample, this clonotype turned up a few times. J is TRBJ2-7 and V is TRBV20-1; 9 positions agree with TRBD1. Germline lookup yields CDR1 DFQATT and CDR2 SNEGSKA (reference sequence). Germline trimming cut 6 bases from V and 4 bases from J; bases unmatched to any gene: 7. CDR3 size: 13 residues. The CDR3 region is CSAPGQGEYEQYF. CDR3 coding DNA: TGCAGTGCGCCGGGACAGGGTGAATACGAGCAGTACTTC.

The chain has TRBV30 and TRBJ1-2, with TRBD1 matching 10 bases. Germline V gene sequence: CDR1 GTSNPN, CDR2 SVGIG (reference sequence). Germline trimming cut 1 base from V and 4 bases from J; bases unmatched to any gene: 3. CDR3 length equals 14 residues. This chain's CDR3 is CAWSGDRGTYGYTF. DNA of the CDR3: TGTGCCTGGAGTGGGGACAGGGGTACCTATGGCTACACCTTC.

Only a few counts were recorded for this clonotype. The chain combines TRBV25-1 with TRBJ1-1; D call uncertain. Germline CDR1 and CDR2: MGHDK and SYGVNS. V was trimmed by 1 base and J by 1 base, leaving 7 bases between them. The CDR3 consists of 14 residues. The CDR3 here is CASSECAQNTEAFF. The DNA for the CDR3 is TGTGCCAGCAGTGAATGTGCTCAGAACACTGAAGCTTTCTTT.

The rearrangement links TRBV7-2 to TRBJ2-7; 11 nucleotides align to TRBD1. J gave up 2 bases and V 1 base, and 1 base lay outside the gene matches. The CDR3 is 15 residues long. Germline values: CDR1 SGHTA, CDR2 FQGNSA. The chain's CDR3 is CASSLGTGGPYEQYF. CDR3 sequence (DNA): TGTGCCAGCAGCTTAGGGACAGGGGGCCCCTACGAGCAGTACTTC.

The chain recombines TRBV30 with TRBJ1-5; tentative D call: TRBD1 (6 bases). Germline CDR1 GTSNPN, CDR2 SVGIG (reference sequence). This CDR3 comprises 15 residues. V lost 0 bases and J lost 1, with 10 bases in between. The CDR3 sequence: CAWSVPGQSNQPQHF. The CDR3 DNA follows: TGTGCCTGGAGTGTACCAGGACAGAGCAATCAGCCCCAGCATTTT.

The V call is TRBV6-2 or TRBV6-3, the J call TRBJ1-6; D is perhaps TRBD1 (6 bases). The CDR3 loop spans 16 amino acids. CDR1 MNHEY and CDR2 SVGEGT come from the germline V gene. V lost 2 bases, J lost 7 bases, and 15 bases lay in between. This CDR3 is CASSYARTAMNSPLHF. CDR3 DNA: TGTGCCAGCAGTTACGCTCGGACAGCGATGAATTCACCCCTCCACTTT.

This clonotype has only a few counts. V is TRBV6-2 or TRBV6-3 and J is TRBJ2-7; D is unresolved. Trimming removed 2 bases from V and 5 bases from J, with 10 bases in between. CDR3 size: 13 residues. CDR1 MNHEY and CDR2 SVGEGT come from the germline V gene. CDR3 protein: CASSYVRLHEQYF. In DNA form, the CDR3 reads TGTGCCAGCAGTTACGTTCGTTTGCACGAGCAGTACTTC.

V usage is TRBV6-2 or TRBV6-3 and J usage is TRBJ2-7, with 11 bases aligning to TRBD2. After removal of 5 bases from V and 1 base from J, the junction contained 7 bases not matched to a gene. Germline V CDR1 and CDR2: MNHEY, SVGEGT. The CDR3 contains 16 residues. This chain's CDR3 is CASSPWTSGYSYEQYF. The CDR3 bases are TGTGCCAGCAGTCCCTGGACTAGCGGGTATTCCTACGAGCAGTACTTC.

There are a few counts of this clonotype. The V call is TRBV5-1, the J call TRBJ1-1; a possible D gene is TRBD1 (5 bases). Germline loops: CDR1 SGHRS, CDR2 YFSETQ. Deletions cut 0 bases from V and 0 bases from J, with 33 bases between. The CDR3 loop spans 23 amino acids. For the CDR3, the DNA is TGCGCCAGCAGCTTGGATCCCCGTCAACCTCCAACAGGCCCCAGCCAAATGAACACTGAAGCTTTCTTT. Protein sequence: CASSLDPRQPPTGPSQMNTEAFF.

This chain joins TRBV19 and TRBJ1-1; the D is unclear. Germline V gene sequence: CDR1 LNHDA, CDR2 SQIVND (reference sequence). V lost 3 bases, J lost 4 bases, and 12 bases lay in between. The CDR3 covers 14 residues. In DNA form, the CDR3 reads TGTGCCAGTAGTATTACAGCAGGTATCACTGAAGCTTTCTTT. Translating it yields CASSITAGITEAFF.

CDR3 sequence (DNA): TGTGCCTGGAGTGTGATGTTAGGGGATCAGTACTTC. Translating gives CAWSVMLGDQYF. V and J are TRBV30 and TRBJ2-4; a weak D match, TRBD1 (5 bases). Trimming left V 0 bases short and J 12 bases short, with 12 bases between. This CDR3 comprises 12 residues. Germline V CDR1 and CDR2: GTSNPN, SVGIG (reference sequence).

V and J are TRBV7-9 and TRBJ1-2; 12 bases are shared with TRBD1. Unmatched junction bases numbered 3, after V lost 6 bases and J lost 4 bases. Germline CDR1 and CDR2: SEHNR and FQNEAQ (reference sequence). The CDR3 covers 14 residues. The CDR3 loop is CASRTGQGAYGYTF. CDR3 nucleotides: TGTGCCAGCAGGACGGGACAGGGGGCCTATGGCTACACCTTC. The full variable domain, its missing parts supplied by reference TRBV7-9 and TRBJ1-2, is DTGVSQNPRHKITKRGQNVTFRCDPISEHNRLYWYRQTLGQGPEFLTYFQNEAQLEKSRLLSDRFSAERPKGSFSTLEIQRTEQGDSAMYLCASRTGQGAYGYTFGSGTRLTVV.

This sequence joins TRBV30 and TRBJ2-7, with D possibly called TRBD1 or TRBD2 (6 bases each). Germline CDR1 GTSNPN, CDR2 SVGIG (reference sequence). This CDR3 is built from 14 residues. V was trimmed by 2 bases and J by 0 bases, leaving 11 bases between them. The DNA for the CDR3 is TGTGCCTGGAGTAGGGGGACTCCCTCCTACGAGCAGTACTTC. Translated: CAWSRGTPSYEQYF.

Remarks on this clonotype: This may arise from a read error, as a much more abundant clone is one base away. A read error is likely, as this CDR3 ends without the conserved phenylalanine or tryptophan. The chain employs TRBV28 and TRBJ1-2, with D hard to call. Germline V lookup: CDR1 MDHEN, CDR2 SYDVKM. This CDR3 comprises 14 residues. V gave up 3 bases and J gave up 3 bases, with 11 bases separating them. CDR3 protein: CASSFNGGDYGYTL. CDR3 coding DNA: TGTGCCAGCAGTTTTAACGGAGGTGACTATGGCTACACCCTC.

The genes are TRBV20-1 and TRBJ2-4, with D perhaps given as TRBD1 or TRBD2 (5 bases each). The CDR3 contains 14 residues. The germline V gene has CDR1 DFQATT and CDR2 SNEGSKA (reference sequence). V lost 6 bases and J 2 bases, leaving 14 bases between the germline ends. DNA for the CDR3: TGCAGTGCCAGGGACGGTGGGTCCAAAAACATTCAGTACTTC. Translation gives CSARDGGSKNIQYF.

V and J are TRBV12-3 or TRBV12-4 and TRBJ2-5, with 11 bases fitting TRBD1. The trim removed 4 bases at V and 0 bases at J, leaving 4 bases unmatched. The length of the CDR3 is 16 residues. The chain's CDR3 is CASSSPGQGDQETQYF. The CDR3 DNA reads as TGTGCCAGCAGTTCCCCGGGACAGGGGGACCAAGAGACCCAGTACTTC.

The J gene is TRBJ2-5, the V gene TRBV7-2, with D unresolved. V lost 2 bases and J lost 4, with 8 bases in between. This CDR3 contains 13 residues. Germline V gene data show CDR1 as SGHTA and CDR2 as FQGNSA. For the CDR3, the DNA is TGTGCCAGCAGCTTAAGGAGTCTAGAGACCCAGTACTTC. Amino acids: CASSLRSLETQYF.

The CDR3: CASSWADSHNEKLFF. The CDR3 region has the DNA TGTGCCAGTAGTTGGGCGGACAGCCATAATGAAAAACTGTTTTTT. The chain has TRBV19 and TRBJ1-4; tentative D call: TRBD1 (6 bases). Germline V lookup: CDR1 LNHDA, CDR2 SQIVND (reference sequence). The CDR3 is made up of 15 amino acids. The V gene lost 5 bases and the J gene lost 4 bases, with 14 bases spanning the gap.

J is TRBJ1-1 and V is TRBV7-9; TRBD1 matches 9 bases. Looked up from germline, CDR1 is SEHNR and CDR2 is FQNEAQ (reference sequence). V shed 5 bases, J shed 7 bases, and the junction held 11 bases outside the gene matches. CDR3 length: 15 residues. As DNA, the CDR3 is TGTGCCAGCAGCCCCCGGGGGACAGGGCTGAATGAAGCTTTCTTT. Translated, it gives CASSPRGTGLNEAFF.

This clonotype appeared a few times. The J gene is TRBJ2-7, the V gene TRBV12-3 or TRBV12-4; 7 nucleotides line up with TRBD2. The CDR3 runs 14 residues. V was clipped by 2 bases and J by 5 bases; unmatched bases: 6. The CDR3 DNA reads TGTGCCAGCAGTTTAAGGGAGACTAGCAACGAGCAGTACTTC. Its translation is CASSLRETSNEQYF.

Ten or more counts support this clonotype. J is TRBJ2-7 and V is TRBV7-3, with D perhaps matching TRBD1 or TRBD2 (5 bases each). Germline V gene data show CDR1 as SGHTA and CDR2 as FQGTGA. The CDR3 spans 13 residues. Trimming left V 3 bases short and J 6 bases short, with 12 bases between. CDR3 protein: CASSFTGTSEQYF. The CDR3 DNA sequence: TGTGCCAGCAGCTTCACCGGGACCTCCGAGCAGTACTTC. The full variable domain, its missing parts supplied by reference TRBV7-3 and TRBJ2-7, is GAGVSQTPSNKVTEKGKYVELRCDPISGHTALYWYRQSLGQGPEFLIYFQGTGAADDSGLPNDRFFAVRPEGSVSTLKIQRTERGDSAVYLCASSFTGTSEQYFGPGTRLTVT.